This TCR beta chain was identified in a study of blood T cells in healthy people across ages. Caucasian, healthy and from Russia, the donors were aged between about 6 and 90. Combining a sample-barcoded 5' primer with a J-beta primer mix, a second PCR ran for roughly 7 to 12 cycles. MiXCR, applied by TCRdb to the 5' RACE reads, yields one record per CDR3 protein. The table lists hundreds of thousands of distinct CDR3 sequences, approximately 53% of them singletons, with around 25% in the top ten. Germline lookup yields CDR1 SGHRS and CDR2 YFSETQ. This CDR3 has 14 amino acids. Trimming cost V 0 bases and J 1 base, with 6 bases left between them. This clonotype was found many times. The antigen is not known. Study-level findings and limits: Donor CMV infection status was unknown, possibly confounding age-related changes in expanded clonotypes.

The sample taken for sequencing was blood. The receptor comes from a man aged 40-49 years in good health. This chain uses TRBV5-1 with TRBJ2-3, with D uncertain. The CDR3 loop is CASSLGSGTDTQYF. CDR3 nucleotide sequence: TGCGCCAGCAGCTTGGGATCAGGCACAGATACGCAGTATTTT.